The 2 T cell receptor beta chains below were found in one sample sequenced in a study of cytomegalovirus exposure and HLA in healthy donors. The PCR made use of 60 Vbeta and 13 Jbeta primers. Sequenced by immunoSEQ multiplex PCR; TCRdb stores in-frame clones only, minus some. The sample lists about 25,000 clones; nearly 80% were seen once. The sequenced material came from PBMCs. These receptors came from a male donor in good health and CMV-seronegative.

The rearrangement links TRBV27 to TRBJ1-2, with 8 bases lining up with TRBD1. V lost 7 bases to trimming and J lost 0 bases; unmatched junction nucleotides: 7. Germline V gives CDR1 MNHEY, CDR2 SMNVEV (reference sequence). The CDR3 is 15 residues long. The CDR3 nucleotides read TGTGCCAGCAAGGACAGGGCAGCAACTAACTATGGCTACACCTTC. This encodes CASKDRAATNYGYTF.

The genes are TRBV9 and TRBJ2-1; D is unresolved. The germline V gene encodes CDR1 SGDLS and CDR2 YYNGEE. The CDR3 extends over 11 amino acids. V was clipped by 3 bases and J by 5 bases, with 3 bases between them. CDR3 DNA: TGTGCCAGCAGCGCCGACAATGAGCAGTTCTTC. Translating gives CASSADNEQFF.